This T cell receptor (beta chain) derives from a study of cytomegalovirus exposure and HLA in healthy donors. The V and J ends lost 4 bases and 8 bases, in that order; junction bases with no gene match: 5. This CDR3 contains 13 residues. Per germline, CDR1 SGHTA and CDR2 FQGNSA. The method was immunoSEQ multiplex PCR; TCRdb's version includes in-frame clones alone and lacks a portion of them. The sample includes roughly 43,000 clones, under 95% of them seen just once. The rearrangement joins TRBV7-2 to TRBJ1-2; 9 nucleotides match TRBD1. This clonotype was obtained from a woman between 18 and 30 years old in good health and CMV-seronegative. The specimen sequenced was PBMCs. DNA of the CDR3: TGTGCCAGCAGCTCCCGACAGGGGGGGGGCTACACCTTC. Encoded protein: CASSSRQGGGYTF.